This TCR beta chain derives from a study of cytomegalovirus exposure and HLA in healthy donors (dated by TCRdb to 2017 to 2019). Describing the broader study: According to a later analysis, the 120 or so validation repertoires were produced on the same platform as the approximately 600 repertoires of the first cohort. The study aimed to test whether signatures of past pathogen exposure could be identified by cataloging public T cell receptors. Besides the first cohort of approximately 710 subjects, a separate validation cohort made up of roughly 120 different subjects was used. The study combined high-throughput TCR immunosequencing, statistical association of individual TCRs with disease status, and machine learning to predict cytomegalovirus infection status. The paper's findings and limits, for the study overall: The classifier was reported to diagnose cytomegalovirus status with high specificity and sensitivity in both the original and validation cohorts. According to the authors, the approach could potentially be generalized to other disease states and immunological phenotypes. A later analysis had no HLA typing for the validation cohort, so co-occurrence there was scored across all 130 or so repertoires. In vitro tests confirmed that a few of the cytomegalovirus-associated TCR beta chains recognize cytomegalovirus antigens. Most TCR sequences were observed very rarely across donors, whereas some public TCRs were present in many individuals. In the study, 150 to 200 TCR beta chains were listed as associated with cytomegalovirus. Subsequent analysis determined that TCRs grouped into clusters in the first cohort also showed a tendency toward co-occurrence across the 130 or so validation repertoires, and roughly 94% of cluster scores exceeded 0.

The method was the immunoSEQ multiplex PCR assay. In the original analysis: A statistical classification framework was developed to diagnose cytomegalovirus status using the catalog of TCR beta chain sequences. Sourced from immuneACCESS, this table was stored by TCRdb with only in-frame sequences that have V and J called. A share of the clones is absent; for the studies checked, an unresolved V gene accounts for under half, and the remainder has no known explanation. V, J and clone size reflect that table, while D and trimming were determined from the DNA. This sample gives 180,000 or so clones in total; around nine tenths of them show up just once. The ten largest make up under 3.5% of the sample. The CDR3 holds 12 amino acids from the cysteine to the phenylalanine. The CDR3 DNA has 36 bases and is translated from base 1. The germline V gene sets CDR1 to SGHTA and CDR2 to FQGNSA. V sheds 6 bases and J sheds 5 bases, leaving 11 bases between their ends.

A word on this clone: No cognate antigen has been identified for it. The record has no base qualities; no much larger clone is one base away. Distinct nucleotide sequences in the sample also encode this CDR3.

Donors formed part of the validation cohort, which comprised about 130 subjects and was distinct from the first cohort of fewer than 750 subjects. Sequencing input: PBMCs. This TCR came from a man younger than 35 in good health and CMV-seropositive. The chain uses TRBV7-2 and TRBJ2-7; a tentative D match to TRBD1 spans 6 bases. CDR3 protein: CASSSTGNEQYF. The DNA sequence is given as TGTGCCAGCAGTTCAACAGGGAACGAGCAGTACTTC.